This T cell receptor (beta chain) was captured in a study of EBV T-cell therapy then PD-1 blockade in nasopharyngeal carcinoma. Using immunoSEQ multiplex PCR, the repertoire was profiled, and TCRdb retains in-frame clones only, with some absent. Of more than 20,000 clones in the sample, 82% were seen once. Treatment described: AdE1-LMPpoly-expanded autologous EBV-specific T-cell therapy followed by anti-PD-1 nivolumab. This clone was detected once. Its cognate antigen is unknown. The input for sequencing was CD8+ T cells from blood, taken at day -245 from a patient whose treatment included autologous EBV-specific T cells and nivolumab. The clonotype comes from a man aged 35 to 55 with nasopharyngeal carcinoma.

CDR3 sequence: CASSLGTHEQYF. The CDR3 DNA reads TGCGCCAGCAGCCTCGGGACTCACGAGCAGTACTTC. The chain joins TRBV5-1 to TRBJ2-7; possibly TRBD2 for D (6 bases). CDR1 and CDR2 from the germline V gene are SGHRS and YFSETQ. This CDR3 comprises 12 residues. V was cut by 4 bases and J by 5 bases, with 10 bases left in between.